Listed here are 14 T cell receptor beta chains from one sample, sequenced in a study of T cell responses to AZD1222 COVID-19 vaccine. Sequencing used immunoSEQ multiplex PCR; TCRdb keeps in-frame clones, though not all of them. The sample holds 150,000 to 170,000 clones, roughly 90% seen once. The sequencing here drew on peripheral blood, taken on day 0 of AZD1222 vaccination. The source of these receptors is an adult in good health.

The J gene is TRBJ2-7, the V gene TRBV20-1; D unclear. The V end lost 3 bases, the J end lost 4 bases, and 7 bases lay between the germline ends. Germline V gene sequence: CDR1 DFQATT, CDR2 SNEGSKA (reference sequence). This CDR3 is built from 11 residues. CDR3 sequence reads: CSASPNYEQYF. CDR3 sequence (DNA): TGCAGTGCTAGTCCGAATTACGAGCAGTACTTC.

V gene TRBV18 combines with J gene TRBJ1-1; a possible D gene is TRBD1 (5 bases). Trimming took off 3 bases at V and 3 bases at J, with 11 bases between the two ends. The CDR3 has 14 amino acids. The germline V gene encodes CDR1 KGHSH and CDR2 LQKENI. The CDR3 DNA reads TGTGCCAGCTCACCTCTACAGGTAGACACTGAAGCTTTCTTT. As protein: CASSPLQVDTEAFF.

The gene calls are TRBV6-5 and TRBJ1-1; TRBD1 aligns across 7 bases. CDR1 MNHEY and CDR2 SVGAGI come from the germline V gene. This CDR3 is 13 amino acids long. The V segment lost 10 bases and the J segment 3 bases; nucleotides outside the gene matches: 8. The CDR3, as DNA: TGTGCCACGCAGACAGGGTGGGACACTGAAGCTTTCTTT. Encoded protein: CATQTGWDTEAFF.

This chain joins TRBV5-1 and TRBJ2-1; the match to TRBD1 covers 7 bases. Unmatched junction bases numbered 9, after V lost 0 bases and J lost 6 bases. CDR3 length: 16 residues. The germline gives CDR1 SGHRS, CDR2 YFSETQ. CDR3 sequence (DNA): TGCGCCAGCAGCTTGGCCATCAATACAGGGGTCAATGAGCAGTTCTTC. This codes for CASSLAINTGVNEQFF.

V is TRBV6-5 and J is TRBJ2-7, with D possibly TRBD2 on 6 matching bases. Per germline, CDR1 MNHEY and CDR2 SVGAGI. The germline V and J ends were trimmed by 5 bases and 3 bases, with 14 bases remaining between them. The length of the CDR3 is 14 residues. CDR3 sequence reads: CASSTETGSYEQYF. The CDR3 nucleotides are TGTGCCAGCAGTACCGAAACCGGGAGCTACGAGCAGTACTTC.

The V call is TRBV3-1 (or the pseudogene TRBV3-2), the J call TRBJ2-7, with D possibly TRBD1 on 6 matching bases. The CDR3 has 16 residues. Germline V gene sequence: CDR1 LGHDT, CDR2 YNNKEL (reference sequence). The V gene lost 0 bases and the J gene lost 5 bases, with 17 bases spanning the gap. The CDR3 DNA follows: TGTGCCAGCAGCCAAGATCTGGCAGGGGCGGCGGACGAGCAGTACTTC. Translating gives CASSQDLAGAADEQYF.

The gene calls are TRBV6-1 and TRBJ2-5; 10 bases fit TRBD1. This CDR3 has 16 residues. The germline V gene encodes CDR1 MNHNS and CDR2 SASEGT. Germline trimming cut 0 bases from V and 4 bases from J; bases unmatched to any gene: 5. The CDR3 DNA follows: TGTGCCAGCAGTGAAGCGCTGTGGACAGGGGGAGAGACCCAGTACTTC. Encoded protein: CASSEALWTGGETQYF.

V gene TRBV7-2 combines with J gene TRBJ1-6; unclear D gene. Deletions cut 6 bases from V and 6 bases from J, with 9 bases between. CDR1 SGHTA and CDR2 FQGNSA come from the germline V gene. The CDR3 runs to 13 residues. The CDR3 region has the DNA TGTGCCAGCAGGGAAGACTTTAATTCACCCCTCCACTTT. Protein sequence: CASREDFNSPLHF.

This clone was recorded once. The chain links TRBV4-1 to TRBJ1-4; D is ambiguous. The V end was cut by 1 base, the J end by 0 bases, with 9 bases between. This CDR3 has 16 residues. The germline gives CDR1 MGHRA, CDR2 YSYEKL. The CDR3 DNA reads as TGCGCCAGCAGCCAAGCGGGGAGTGCAACTAATGAAAAACTGTTTTTT. This codes for CASSQAGSATNEKLFF.

The rearrangement joins TRBV19 to TRBJ2-7; D is perhaps TRBD1 (6 bases). Per the germline V gene, CDR1 is LNHDA and CDR2 is SQIVND (reference sequence). V was shortened by 5 bases and J by 3 bases, with 20 bases between the two germline ends. This CDR3 contains 16 residues. The CDR3 region is CASSVSGTLQGYEQYF. As DNA, the CDR3 is TGTGCCAGTAGTGTCTCCGGGACACTGCAGGGCTACGAGCAGTACTTC.

This sequence joins TRBV10-3 and TRBJ1-1; D might be TRBD1 (5 bases). The CDR3 runs 16 residues. Trimming cost V 10 bases and J 6 bases, with 27 bases left between them. Per the germline V gene, CDR1 is ENHRY and CDR2 is SYGVKD. DNA for the CDR3: TGTGCCACCCAAAGCCTGGGCGGGACTGAGTTGTCTGAAGCTTTCTTT. Translating gives CATQSLGGTELSEAFF.

The chain recombines TRBV7-8 with TRBJ1-3, with a weak D call TRBD1 (6 bases). CDR1 is SGHVS and CDR2 is FQNEAQ in the germline V gene. The CDR3 is 15 residues long. With 10 bases removed from V and 6 bases from J, the gap between germline ends came to 22 bases. CDR3 protein: CATGSGGANQNTIYF. DNA for the CDR3: TGTGCCACCGGGAGTGGGGGGGCAAATCAAAACACCATATATTTT.

The rearrangement links TRBV3-1 (or the pseudogene TRBV3-2) to TRBJ1-2, with unresolved D. This CDR3 has 13 amino acids. The V end was cut by 1 base, the J end by 5 bases, with 8 bases between. The V gene's germline CDR1 is LGHDT and CDR2 YNNKEL (reference sequence). CDR3 nucleotide sequence: TGTGCCAGCAGCCAAGTCGGGAATTATGGCTACACCTTC. Encoded protein: CASSQVGNYGYTF.

This clone was recorded only once. CDR3 coding DNA: TGTGCCAGCAGTACCGGGACAGGGGACGGGGCCAACGTCCTGACTTTC. This encodes CASSTGTGDGANVLTF. The rearrangement uses TRBV6-4 and TRBJ2-6, with TRBD1 matching over 10 bases. The V gene end was trimmed by 5 bases and the J gene end by 4 bases; junction bases not matched to a gene: 5. CDR1 MRHNA and CDR2 SNTAGT come from the germline V gene. CDR3 size: 16 residues.